The 3 T cell receptor beta chains presented below share a single source sample, sequenced in a study of T cell repertoires in cytomegalovirus infection. MiXCR, applied by TCRdb to the reads, yields one record per CDR3 protein. This sample yields more than 400,000 distinct CDR3 sequences, of which about 26% are seen a single time; 13% belongs to the top ten. The sequenced sample consisted of PBMCs. The receptors were sampled from a human donor in good health (CMV status not recorded). Some clones in this sample may be carry-over from other donors' samples.

This clonotype was seen a few times. The chain links TRBV4-3 to TRBJ2-1; D is possibly TRBD1 or TRBD2 (5 bases each). The length of the CDR3 is 12 residues. Germline V lookup: CDR1 LGHNA, CDR2 YSLEER. Between the trimmed V and J ends, which lost 8 bases and 4 bases, there was a span of 9 bases. In nucleotides, the CDR3 is TGCGCCAGCGGTTGGGGGTACAATGAGCAGTTCTTC. It codes for CASGWGYNEQFF.

This clonotype was observed a handful of times. The rearrangement links TRBV19 to TRBJ2-7; 12 bases align to TRBD1. Germline V gives CDR1 LNHDA, CDR2 SQIVND (reference sequence). This CDR3 comprises 15 residues. V shed 3 bases, J shed 4 bases, and the junction held 4 bases outside the gene matches. The CDR3 spells CASSIGGQGAYEQYV. CDR3 DNA sequence: TGTGCCAGTAGTATCGGGGGACAGGGGGCGTACGAGCAGTACGTC.

The chain employs TRBV19 and TRBJ1-1; D is perhaps TRBD1 (5 bases). The germline V gene has CDR1 LNHDA and CDR2 SQIVND (reference sequence). The CDR3 runs to 17 residues. The V gene lost 1 base and the J gene lost 6 bases, with 21 bases spanning the gap. The CDR3 bases are TGTGCCAGTAGTATAGGCCGGACACCGGGGTCCCACGCTGAAGCTTTCTTT. Its translation is CASSIGRTPGSHAEAFF. The entire variable domain, with the rest obtained from reference TRBV19 and TRBJ1-1, is as follows: DGGITQSPKYLFRKEGQNVTLSCEQNLNHDAMYWYRQDPGQGLRLIYYSQIVNDFQKGDIAEGYSVSREKKESFPLTVTSAQKNPTAFYLCASSIGRTPGSHAEAFFGQGTRLTVV.